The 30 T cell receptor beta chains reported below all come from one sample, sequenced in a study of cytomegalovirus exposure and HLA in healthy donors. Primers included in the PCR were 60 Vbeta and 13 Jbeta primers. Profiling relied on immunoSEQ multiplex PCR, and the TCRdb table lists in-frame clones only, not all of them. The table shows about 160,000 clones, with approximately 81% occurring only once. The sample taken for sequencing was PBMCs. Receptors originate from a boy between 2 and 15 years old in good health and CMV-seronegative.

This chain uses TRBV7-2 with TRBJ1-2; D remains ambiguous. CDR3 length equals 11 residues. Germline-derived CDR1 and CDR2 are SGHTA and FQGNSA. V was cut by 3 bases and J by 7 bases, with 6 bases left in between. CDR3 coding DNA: TGTGCCAGCAGCTTTTTCTCTGGCTACACCTTC. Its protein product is CASSFFSGYTF.

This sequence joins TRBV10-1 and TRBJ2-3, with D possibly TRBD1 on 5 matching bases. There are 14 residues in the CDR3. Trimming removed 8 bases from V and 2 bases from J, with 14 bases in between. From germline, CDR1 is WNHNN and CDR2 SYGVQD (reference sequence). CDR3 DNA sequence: TGCGCCAGCGCCCGACCAGGGCCCACAGATACGCAGTATTTT. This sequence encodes CASARPGPTDTQYF.

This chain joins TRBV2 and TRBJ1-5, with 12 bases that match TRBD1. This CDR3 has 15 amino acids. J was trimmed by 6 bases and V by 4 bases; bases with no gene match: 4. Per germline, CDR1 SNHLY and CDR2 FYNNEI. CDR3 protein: CASSGDRGPFQPQHF. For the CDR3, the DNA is TGTGCCAGCAGTGGGGACAGGGGGCCCTTTCAGCCCCAGCATTTT.

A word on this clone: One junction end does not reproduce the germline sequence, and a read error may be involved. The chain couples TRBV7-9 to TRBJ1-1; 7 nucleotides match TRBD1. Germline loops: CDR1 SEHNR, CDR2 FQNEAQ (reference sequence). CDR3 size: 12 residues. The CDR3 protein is CEGGQPNTEAFF. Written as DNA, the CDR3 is TGCGAGGGGGGACAGCCGAACACTGAAGCTTTCTTT.

This CDR3 is CASSEEGQGGQPQHF. As DNA, the CDR3 is TGTGCCAGCAGCGAGGAAGGACAGGGAGGACAGCCCCAGCATTTT. The V gene is TRBV2, the J gene TRBJ1-5; 8 positions agree with TRBD1. Germline V lookup: CDR1 SNHLY, CDR2 FYNNEI. This CDR3 has 15 amino acids. The J segment lost 7 bases and the V segment lost 6 bases, leaving 11 bases of the junction unmatched.

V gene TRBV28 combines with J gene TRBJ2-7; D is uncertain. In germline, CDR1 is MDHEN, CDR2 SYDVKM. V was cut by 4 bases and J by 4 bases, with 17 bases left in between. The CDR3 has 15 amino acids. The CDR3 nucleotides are TGTGCCAGCAGTTCTCAGACGGAGTACCCATACGAGCAGTACGTC. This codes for CASSSQTEYPYEQYV.

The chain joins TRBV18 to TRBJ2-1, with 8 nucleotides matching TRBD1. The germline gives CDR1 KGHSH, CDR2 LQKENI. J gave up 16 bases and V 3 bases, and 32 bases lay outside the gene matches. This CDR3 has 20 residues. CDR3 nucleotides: TGTGCCAGCTCACCCCCATGGGGCAGGGGGCGGAATGAGCCCTTGAAGCCCTCCTTCTTC. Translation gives CASSPPWGRGRNEPLKPSFF.

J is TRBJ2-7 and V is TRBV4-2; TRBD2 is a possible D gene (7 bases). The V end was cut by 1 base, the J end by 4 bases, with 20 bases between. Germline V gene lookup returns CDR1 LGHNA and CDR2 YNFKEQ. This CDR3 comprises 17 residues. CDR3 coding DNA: TGTGCCAGCAGCCAAGGTTTGGACGGGGGGCTAGGATACGAGCAGTACGTC. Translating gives CASSQGLDGGLGYEQYV.

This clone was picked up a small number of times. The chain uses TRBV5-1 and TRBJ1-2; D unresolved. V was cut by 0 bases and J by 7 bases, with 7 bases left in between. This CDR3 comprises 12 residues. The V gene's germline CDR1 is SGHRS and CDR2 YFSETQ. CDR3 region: CASSLGSSGYTF. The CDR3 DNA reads TGCGCCAGCAGCTTGGGGTCGAGTGGCTACACCTTC. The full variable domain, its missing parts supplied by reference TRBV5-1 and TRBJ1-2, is KAGVTQTPRYLIKTRGQQVTLSCSPISGHRSVSWYQQTPGQGLQFLFEYFSETQRNKGNFPGRFSGRQFSNSRSEMNVSTLELGDSALYLCASSLGSSGYTFGSGTRLTVV.

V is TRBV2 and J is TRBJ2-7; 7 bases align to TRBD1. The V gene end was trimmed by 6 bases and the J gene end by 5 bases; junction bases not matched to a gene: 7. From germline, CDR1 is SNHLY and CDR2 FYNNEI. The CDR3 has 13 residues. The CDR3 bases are TGTGCCAGCAGCCGACAGGGTCCGAACGAGCAGTACTTC. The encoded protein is CASSRQGPNEQYF.

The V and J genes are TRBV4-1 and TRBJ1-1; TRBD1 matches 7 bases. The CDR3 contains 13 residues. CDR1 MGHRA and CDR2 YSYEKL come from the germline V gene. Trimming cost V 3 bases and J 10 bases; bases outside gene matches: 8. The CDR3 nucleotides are TGCGCCAGCAGCCAGGGAATAACAGGGGTAGCTTTCTTT. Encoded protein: CASSQGITGVAFF.

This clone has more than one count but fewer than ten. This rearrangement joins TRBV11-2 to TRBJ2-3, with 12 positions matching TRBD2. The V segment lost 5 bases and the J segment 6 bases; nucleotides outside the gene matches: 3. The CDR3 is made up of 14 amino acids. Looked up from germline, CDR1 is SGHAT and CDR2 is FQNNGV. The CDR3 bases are TGTGCCAGCAGCCTAGCGGGAGGGCCGGATACGCAGTATTTT. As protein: CASSLAGGPDTQYF.

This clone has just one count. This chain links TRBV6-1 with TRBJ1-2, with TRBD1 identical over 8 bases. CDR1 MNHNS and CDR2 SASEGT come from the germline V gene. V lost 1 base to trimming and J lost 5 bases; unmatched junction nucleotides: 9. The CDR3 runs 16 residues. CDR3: CASSEGGQGLVYGYTF. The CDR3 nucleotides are TGTGCCAGCAGTGAAGGAGGACAGGGCTTAGTATATGGCTACACCTTC.

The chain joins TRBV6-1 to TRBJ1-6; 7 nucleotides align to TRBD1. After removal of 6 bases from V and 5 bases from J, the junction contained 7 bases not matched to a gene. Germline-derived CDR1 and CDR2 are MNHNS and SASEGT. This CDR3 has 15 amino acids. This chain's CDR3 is CASRSPGQHNSPLHF. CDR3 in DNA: TGTGCCAGCAGGTCTCCGGGACAGCATAATTCACCCCTCCACTTT.

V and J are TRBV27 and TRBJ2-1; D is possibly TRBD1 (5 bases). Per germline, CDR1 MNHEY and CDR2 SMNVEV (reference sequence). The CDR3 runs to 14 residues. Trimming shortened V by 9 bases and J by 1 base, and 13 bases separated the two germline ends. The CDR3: CASQGLGSYNEQFF. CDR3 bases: TGTGCCAGTCAGGGCCTAGGTTCCTACAATGAGCAGTTCTTC.

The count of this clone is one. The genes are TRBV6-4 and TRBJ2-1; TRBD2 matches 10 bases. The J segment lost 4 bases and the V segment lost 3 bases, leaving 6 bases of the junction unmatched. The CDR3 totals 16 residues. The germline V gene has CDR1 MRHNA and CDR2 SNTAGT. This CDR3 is CASSEASGRGYNEQFF. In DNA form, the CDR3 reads TGTGCCAGCAGTGAGGCTAGCGGGAGAGGTTACAATGAGCAGTTCTTC.

For the CDR3, the DNA is TGTGCCAGCAGTCTAGCTGGCGGGACTGCTGGAACCTATGGCTACACCTTC. Its translation is CASSLAGGTAGTYGYTF. The chain couples TRBV27 to TRBJ1-2; D may be TRBD1 (5 bases). Trimming pared 5 bases from V and 4 bases from J, leaving 23 bases between. The germline gives CDR1 MNHEY, CDR2 SMNVEV (reference sequence). The CDR3 is 17 amino acids.

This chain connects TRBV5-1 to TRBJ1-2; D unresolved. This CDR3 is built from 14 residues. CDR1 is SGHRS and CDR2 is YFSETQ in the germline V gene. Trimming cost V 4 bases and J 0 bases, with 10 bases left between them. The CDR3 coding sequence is TGCGCCAGCAGCACGGACTCCGCTAACTATGGCTACACCTTC. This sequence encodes CASSTDSANYGYTF.

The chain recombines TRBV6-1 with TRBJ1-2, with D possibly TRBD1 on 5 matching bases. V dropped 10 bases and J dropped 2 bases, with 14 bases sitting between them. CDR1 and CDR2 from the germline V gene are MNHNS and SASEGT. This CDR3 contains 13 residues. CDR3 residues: CATGLRGNYGYTF. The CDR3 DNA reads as TGTGCCACGGGCTTAAGGGGCAACTATGGCTACACCTTC.

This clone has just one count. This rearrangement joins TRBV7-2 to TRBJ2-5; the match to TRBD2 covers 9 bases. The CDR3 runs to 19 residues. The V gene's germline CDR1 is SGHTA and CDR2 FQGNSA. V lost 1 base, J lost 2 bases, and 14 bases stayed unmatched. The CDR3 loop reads CASSLVHYRIAGAQETQYF. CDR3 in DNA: TGTGCCAGCAGCTTAGTTCACTATAGGATAGCGGGGGCACAAGAGACCCAGTACTTC. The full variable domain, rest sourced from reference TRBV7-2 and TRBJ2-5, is GAGVSQSPSNKVTEKGKDVELRCDPISGHTALYWYRQSLGQGLEFLIYFQGNSAPDKSGLPSDRFSAERTGGSVSTLTIQRTQQEDSAVYLCASSLVHYRIAGAQETQYFGPGTRLLVL.

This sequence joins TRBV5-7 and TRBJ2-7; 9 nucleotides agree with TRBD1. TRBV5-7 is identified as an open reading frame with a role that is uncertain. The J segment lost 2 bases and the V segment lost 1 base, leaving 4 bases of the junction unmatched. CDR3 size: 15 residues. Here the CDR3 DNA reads TGTGCCAGCAGCTTGCGCCGACAGGGGGCCTACGAGCAGTACTTC. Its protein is CASSLRRQGAYEQYF.

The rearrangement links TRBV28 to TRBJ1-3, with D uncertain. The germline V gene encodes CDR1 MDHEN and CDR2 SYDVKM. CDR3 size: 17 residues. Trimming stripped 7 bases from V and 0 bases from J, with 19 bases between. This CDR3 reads CASNTPARTTSGNTIYF. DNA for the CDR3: TGTGCCAGCAACACTCCGGCCCGAACTACCTCTGGAAACACCATATATTTT.

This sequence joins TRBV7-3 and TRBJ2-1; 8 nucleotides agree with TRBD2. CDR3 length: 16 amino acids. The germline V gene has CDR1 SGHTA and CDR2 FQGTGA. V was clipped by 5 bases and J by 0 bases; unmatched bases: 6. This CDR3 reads CASSQGGGFSYNEQFF. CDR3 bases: TGTGCCAGCAGCCAGGGCGGGGGGTTCTCCTACAATGAGCAGTTCTTC. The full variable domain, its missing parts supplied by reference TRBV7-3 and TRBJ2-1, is GAGVSQTPSNKVTEKGKYVELRCDPISGHTALYWYRQSLGQGPEFLIYFQGTGAADDSGLPNDRFFAVRPEGSVSTLKIQRTERGDSAVYLCASSQGGGFSYNEQFFGPGTRLTVL.

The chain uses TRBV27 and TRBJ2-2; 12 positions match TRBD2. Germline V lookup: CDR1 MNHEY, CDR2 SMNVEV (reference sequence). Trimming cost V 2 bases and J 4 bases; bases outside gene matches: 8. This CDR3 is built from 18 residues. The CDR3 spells CASSLLAGGPIGTGELFF. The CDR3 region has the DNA TGTGCCAGCAGTTTACTAGCGGGGGGGCCGATAGGCACCGGGGAGCTGTTTTTT.

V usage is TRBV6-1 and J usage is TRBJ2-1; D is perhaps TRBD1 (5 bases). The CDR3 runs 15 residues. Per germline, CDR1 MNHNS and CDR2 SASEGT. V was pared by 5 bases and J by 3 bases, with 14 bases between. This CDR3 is CASSNVQGIYNEQFF. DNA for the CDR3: TGTGCCAGCAGTAATGTTCAGGGCATCTACAATGAGCAGTTCTTC.

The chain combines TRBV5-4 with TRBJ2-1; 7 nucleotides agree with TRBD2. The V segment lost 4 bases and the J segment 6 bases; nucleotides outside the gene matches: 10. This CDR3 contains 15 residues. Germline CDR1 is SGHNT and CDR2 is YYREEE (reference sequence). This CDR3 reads CASSPDYTGGNEQFF. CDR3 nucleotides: TGTGCCAGCAGCCCCGACTATACGGGGGGCAATGAGCAGTTCTTC.

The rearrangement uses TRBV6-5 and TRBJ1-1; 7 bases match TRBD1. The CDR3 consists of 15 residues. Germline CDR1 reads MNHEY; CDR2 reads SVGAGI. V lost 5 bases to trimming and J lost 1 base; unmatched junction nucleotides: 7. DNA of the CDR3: TGTGCCAGCAGTATATCGGGACAGAGGAACACTGAAGCTTTCTTT. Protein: CASSISGQRNTEAFF.

CDR3 sequence: CATKAGEDDGYTF. CDR3 nucleotides: TGTGCCACCAAGGCAGGGGAAGACGATGGCTACACCTTC. V and J are TRBV10-3 and TRBJ1-2; D possibly corresponds to TRBD1 (6 bases). Germline lookup yields CDR1 ENHRY and CDR2 SYGVKD. This CDR3 spans 13 amino acids. V dropped 10 bases and J dropped 6 bases, with 18 bases sitting between them.

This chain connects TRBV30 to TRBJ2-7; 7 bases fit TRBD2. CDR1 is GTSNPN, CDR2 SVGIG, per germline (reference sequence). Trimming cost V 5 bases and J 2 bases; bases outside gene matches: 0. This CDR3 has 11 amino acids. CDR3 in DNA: TGTGCCTGGGGGGGGGCCTACGAGCAGTACTTC. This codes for CAWGGAYEQYF.

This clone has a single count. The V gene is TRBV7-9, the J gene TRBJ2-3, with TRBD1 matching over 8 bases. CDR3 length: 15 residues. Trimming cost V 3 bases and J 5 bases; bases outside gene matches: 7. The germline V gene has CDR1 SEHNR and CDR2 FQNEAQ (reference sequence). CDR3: CASSFGQGAIDTQYF. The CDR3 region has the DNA TGTGCCAGCAGCTTTGGCCAGGGGGCGATAGATACGCAGTATTTT.